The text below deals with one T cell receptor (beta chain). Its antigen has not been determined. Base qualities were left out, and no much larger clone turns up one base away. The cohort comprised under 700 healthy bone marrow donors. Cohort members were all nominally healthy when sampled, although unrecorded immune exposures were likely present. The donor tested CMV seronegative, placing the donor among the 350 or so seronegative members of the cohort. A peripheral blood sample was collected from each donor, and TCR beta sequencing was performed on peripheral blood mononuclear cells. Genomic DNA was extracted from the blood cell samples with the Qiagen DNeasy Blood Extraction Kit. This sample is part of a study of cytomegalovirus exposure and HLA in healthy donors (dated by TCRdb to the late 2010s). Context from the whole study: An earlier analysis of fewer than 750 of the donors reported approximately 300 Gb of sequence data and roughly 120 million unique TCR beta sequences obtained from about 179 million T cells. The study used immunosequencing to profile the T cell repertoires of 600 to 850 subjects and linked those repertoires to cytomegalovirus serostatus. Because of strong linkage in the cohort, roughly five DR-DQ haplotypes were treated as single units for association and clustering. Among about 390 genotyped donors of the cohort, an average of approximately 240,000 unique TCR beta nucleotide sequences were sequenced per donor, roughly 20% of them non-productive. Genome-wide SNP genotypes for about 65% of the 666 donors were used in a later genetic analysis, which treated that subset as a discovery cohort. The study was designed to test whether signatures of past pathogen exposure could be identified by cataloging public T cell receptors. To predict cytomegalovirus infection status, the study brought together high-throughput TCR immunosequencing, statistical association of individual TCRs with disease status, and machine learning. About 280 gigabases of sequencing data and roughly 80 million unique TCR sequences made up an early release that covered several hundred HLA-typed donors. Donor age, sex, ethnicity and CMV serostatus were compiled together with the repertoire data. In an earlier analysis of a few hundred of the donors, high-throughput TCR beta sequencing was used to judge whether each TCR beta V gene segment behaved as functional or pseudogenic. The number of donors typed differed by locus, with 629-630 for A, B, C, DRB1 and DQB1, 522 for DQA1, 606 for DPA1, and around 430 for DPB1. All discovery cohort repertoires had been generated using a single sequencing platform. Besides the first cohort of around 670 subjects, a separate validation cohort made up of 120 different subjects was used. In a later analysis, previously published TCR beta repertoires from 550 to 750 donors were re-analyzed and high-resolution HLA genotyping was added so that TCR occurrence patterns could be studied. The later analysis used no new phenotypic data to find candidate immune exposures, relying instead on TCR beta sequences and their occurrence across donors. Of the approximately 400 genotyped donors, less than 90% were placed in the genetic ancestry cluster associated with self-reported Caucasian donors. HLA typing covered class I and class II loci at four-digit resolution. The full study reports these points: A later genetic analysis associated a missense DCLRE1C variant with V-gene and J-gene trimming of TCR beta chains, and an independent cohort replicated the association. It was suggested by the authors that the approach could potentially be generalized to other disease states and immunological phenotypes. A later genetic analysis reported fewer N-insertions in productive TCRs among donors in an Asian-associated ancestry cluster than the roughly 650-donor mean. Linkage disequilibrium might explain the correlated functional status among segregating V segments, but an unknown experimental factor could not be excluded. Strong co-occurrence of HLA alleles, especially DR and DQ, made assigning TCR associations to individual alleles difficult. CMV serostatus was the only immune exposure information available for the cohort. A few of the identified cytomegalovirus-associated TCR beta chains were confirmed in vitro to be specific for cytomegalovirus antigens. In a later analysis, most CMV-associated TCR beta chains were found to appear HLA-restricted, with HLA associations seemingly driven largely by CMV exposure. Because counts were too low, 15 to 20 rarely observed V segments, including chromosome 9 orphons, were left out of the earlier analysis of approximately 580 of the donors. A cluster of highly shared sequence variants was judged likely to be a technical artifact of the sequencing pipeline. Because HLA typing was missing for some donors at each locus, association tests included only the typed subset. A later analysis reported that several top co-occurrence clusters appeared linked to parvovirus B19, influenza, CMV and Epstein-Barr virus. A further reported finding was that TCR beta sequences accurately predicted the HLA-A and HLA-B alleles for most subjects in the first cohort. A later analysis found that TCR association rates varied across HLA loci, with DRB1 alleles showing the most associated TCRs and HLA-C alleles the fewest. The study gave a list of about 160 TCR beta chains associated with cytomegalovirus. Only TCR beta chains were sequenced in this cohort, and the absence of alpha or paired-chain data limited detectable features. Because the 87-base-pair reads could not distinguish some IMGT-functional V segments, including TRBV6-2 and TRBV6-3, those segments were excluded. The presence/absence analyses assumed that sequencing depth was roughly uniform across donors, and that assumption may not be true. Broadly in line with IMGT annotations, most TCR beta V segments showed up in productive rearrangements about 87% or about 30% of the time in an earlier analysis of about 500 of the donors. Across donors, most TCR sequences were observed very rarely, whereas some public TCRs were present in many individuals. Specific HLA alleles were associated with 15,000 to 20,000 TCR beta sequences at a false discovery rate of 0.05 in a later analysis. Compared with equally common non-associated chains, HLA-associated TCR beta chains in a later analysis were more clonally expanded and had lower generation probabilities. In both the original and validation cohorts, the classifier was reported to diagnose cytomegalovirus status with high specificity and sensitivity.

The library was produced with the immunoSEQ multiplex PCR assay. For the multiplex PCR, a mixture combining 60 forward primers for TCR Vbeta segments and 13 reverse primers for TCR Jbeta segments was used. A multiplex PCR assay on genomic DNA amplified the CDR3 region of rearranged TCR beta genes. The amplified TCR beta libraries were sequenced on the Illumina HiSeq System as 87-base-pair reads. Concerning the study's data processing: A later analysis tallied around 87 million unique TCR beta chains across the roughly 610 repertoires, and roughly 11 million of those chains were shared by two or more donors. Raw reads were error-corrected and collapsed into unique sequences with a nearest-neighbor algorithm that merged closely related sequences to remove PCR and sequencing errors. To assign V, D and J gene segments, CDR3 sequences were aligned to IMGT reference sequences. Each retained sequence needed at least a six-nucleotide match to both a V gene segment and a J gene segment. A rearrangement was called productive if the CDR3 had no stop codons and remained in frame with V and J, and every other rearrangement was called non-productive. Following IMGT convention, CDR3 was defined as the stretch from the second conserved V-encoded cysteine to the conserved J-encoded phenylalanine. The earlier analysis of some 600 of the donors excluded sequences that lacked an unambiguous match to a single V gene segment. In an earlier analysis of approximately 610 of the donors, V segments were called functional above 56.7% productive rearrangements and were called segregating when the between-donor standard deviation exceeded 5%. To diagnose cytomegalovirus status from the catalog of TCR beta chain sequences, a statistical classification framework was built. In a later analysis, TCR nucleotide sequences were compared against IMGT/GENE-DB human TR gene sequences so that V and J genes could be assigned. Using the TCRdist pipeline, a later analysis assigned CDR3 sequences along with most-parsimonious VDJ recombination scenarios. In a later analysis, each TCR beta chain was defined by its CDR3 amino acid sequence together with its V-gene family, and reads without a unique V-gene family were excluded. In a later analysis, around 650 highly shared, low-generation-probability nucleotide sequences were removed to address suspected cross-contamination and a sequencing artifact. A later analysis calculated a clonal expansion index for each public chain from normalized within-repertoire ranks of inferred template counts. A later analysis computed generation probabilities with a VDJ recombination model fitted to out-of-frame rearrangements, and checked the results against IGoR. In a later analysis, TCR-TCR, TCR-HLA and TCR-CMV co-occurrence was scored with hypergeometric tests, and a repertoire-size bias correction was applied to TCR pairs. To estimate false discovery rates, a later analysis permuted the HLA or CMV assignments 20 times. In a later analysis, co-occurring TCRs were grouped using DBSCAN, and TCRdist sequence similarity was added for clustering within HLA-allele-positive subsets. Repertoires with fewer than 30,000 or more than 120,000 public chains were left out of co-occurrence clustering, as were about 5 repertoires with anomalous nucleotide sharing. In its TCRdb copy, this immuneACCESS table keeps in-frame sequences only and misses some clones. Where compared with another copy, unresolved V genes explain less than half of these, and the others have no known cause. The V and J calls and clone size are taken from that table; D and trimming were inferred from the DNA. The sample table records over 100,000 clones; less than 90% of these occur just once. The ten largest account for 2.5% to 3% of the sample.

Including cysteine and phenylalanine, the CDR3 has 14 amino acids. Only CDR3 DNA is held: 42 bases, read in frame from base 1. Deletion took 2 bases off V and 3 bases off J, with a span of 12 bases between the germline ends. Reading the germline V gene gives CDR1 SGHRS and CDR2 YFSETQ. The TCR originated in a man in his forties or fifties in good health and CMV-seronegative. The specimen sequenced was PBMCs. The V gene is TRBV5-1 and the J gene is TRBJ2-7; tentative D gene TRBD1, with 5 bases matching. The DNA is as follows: TGCGCCAGCAGCTTCGTGGGGCCCCTCTACGAGCAGTACTTC. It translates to CASSFVGPLYEQYF.